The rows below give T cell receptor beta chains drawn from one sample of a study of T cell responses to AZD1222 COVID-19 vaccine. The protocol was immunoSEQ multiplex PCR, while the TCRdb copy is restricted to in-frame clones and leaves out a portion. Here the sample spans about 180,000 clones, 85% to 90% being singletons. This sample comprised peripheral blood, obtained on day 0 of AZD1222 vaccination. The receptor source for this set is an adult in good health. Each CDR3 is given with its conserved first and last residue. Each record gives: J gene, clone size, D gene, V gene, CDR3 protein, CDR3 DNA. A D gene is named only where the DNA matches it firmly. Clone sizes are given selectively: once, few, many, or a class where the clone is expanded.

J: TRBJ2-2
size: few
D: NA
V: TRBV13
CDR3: CASSLKVQSLGGELFF
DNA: TGTGCCAGCAGCTTAAAAGTGCAGTCGTTAGGCGGGGAGCTGTTTTTT

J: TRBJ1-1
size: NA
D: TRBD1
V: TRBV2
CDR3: CASRGTGPNTEAFF
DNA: TGTGCCAGCAGGGGGACAGGACCGAACACTGAAGCTTTCTTT

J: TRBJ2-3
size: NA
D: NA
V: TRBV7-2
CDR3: CASSRQLSTDTQYF
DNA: TGTGCCAGCAGTCGACAGCTTAGCACAGATACGCAGTATTTT

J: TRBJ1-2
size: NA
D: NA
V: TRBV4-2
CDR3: CASSQVLSGADYGYTF
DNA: TGTGCCAGCAGCCAAGTGTTATCCGGGGCGGACTATGGCTACACCTTC

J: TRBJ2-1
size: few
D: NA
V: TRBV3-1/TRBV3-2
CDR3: CASSQVPAIIVNEQFF
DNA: TGTGCCAGCAGCCAAGTGCCAGCGATTATTGTCAATGAGCAGTTCTTC

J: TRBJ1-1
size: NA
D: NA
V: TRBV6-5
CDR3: CASNSQWDTEAFF
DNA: TGTGCCAGCAACTCCCAATGGGACACTGAAGCTTTCTTT

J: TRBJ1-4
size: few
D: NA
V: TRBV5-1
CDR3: CASSPGRSSEKLFF
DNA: TGCGCCAGCAGCCCGGGACGGAGTAGTGAAAAACTGTTTTTT

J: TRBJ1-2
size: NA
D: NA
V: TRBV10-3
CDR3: CAISGLGRQGFGYTF
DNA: TGTGCCATCAGTGGTCTCGGTCGCCAAGGTTTCGGCTACACCTTC

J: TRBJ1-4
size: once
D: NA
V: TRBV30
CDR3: CAWSARGATNEKLFF
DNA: TGTGCCTGGAGTGCTCGGGGTGCGACTAATGAAAAACTGTTTTTT

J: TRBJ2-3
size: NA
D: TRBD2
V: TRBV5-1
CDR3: CASSSVAGGIADTQYF
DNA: TGCGCCAGCAGCTCCGTAGCGGGGGGCATCGCAGATACGCAGTATTTT

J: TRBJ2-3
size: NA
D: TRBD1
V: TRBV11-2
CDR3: CASSSRGTGGADTQYF
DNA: TGTGCCAGCAGTTCCCGGGGGACAGGGGGCGCAGATACGCAGTATTTT

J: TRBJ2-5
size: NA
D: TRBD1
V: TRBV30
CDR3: CAWSVLDRGFQETQYF
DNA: TGTGCCTGGAGTGTACTCGACAGGGGGTTCCAAGAGACCCAGTACTTC

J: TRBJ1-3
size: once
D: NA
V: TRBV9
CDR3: CASSVDHHRNTIYF
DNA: TGTGCCAGCAGCGTAGACCACCACCGAAACACCATATATTTT

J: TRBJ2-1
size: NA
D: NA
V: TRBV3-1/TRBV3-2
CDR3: CASSHPGLSYEQFF
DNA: TGTGCCAGCAGCCACCCGGGACTCTCATATGAGCAGTTCTTC

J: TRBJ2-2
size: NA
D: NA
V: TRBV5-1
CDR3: CASSLAGTTGELFF
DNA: TGCGCCAGCAGCTTGGCCGGAACCACCGGGGAGCTGTTTTTT

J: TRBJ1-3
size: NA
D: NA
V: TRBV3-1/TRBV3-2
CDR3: CASSQTPLEVGPHTRSGNTIYF
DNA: TGTGCCAGCAGCCAAACCCCCCTCGAGGTAGGCCCGCACACCCGCTCTGGAAACACCATATATTTT

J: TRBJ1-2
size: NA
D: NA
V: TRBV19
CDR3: CASRSGQLAYGYTF
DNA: TGTGCCAGTAGATCCGGCCAGTTGGCCTATGGCTACACCTTC

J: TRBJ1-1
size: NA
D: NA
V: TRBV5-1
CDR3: CASSLAGGLPEAFF
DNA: TGCGCCAGCAGCTTGGCCGGCGGACTACCTGAAGCTTTCTTT

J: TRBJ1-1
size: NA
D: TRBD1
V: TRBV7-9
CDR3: CASSLGTGWGTEAFF
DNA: TGTGCCAGCAGCTTAGGGACAGGGTGGGGCACTGAAGCTTTCTTT

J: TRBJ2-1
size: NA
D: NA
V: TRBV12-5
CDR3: CASGLRRPGGEQFF
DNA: TGTGCTAGTGGTTTGCGGCGACCCGGAGGTGAGCAGTTCTTC

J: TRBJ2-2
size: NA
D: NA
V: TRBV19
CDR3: CASSIRAGATGELFF
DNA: TGTGCCAGTAGTATTCGGGCAGGGGCCACCGGGGAGCTGTTTTTT

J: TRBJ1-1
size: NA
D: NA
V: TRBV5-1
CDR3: CASSFTVNTEAFF
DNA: TGCGCCAGCAGCTTCACAGTGAACACTGAAGCTTTCTTT

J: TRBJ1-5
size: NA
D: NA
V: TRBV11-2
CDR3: CASSHGGSNQPQHF
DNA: TGTGCCAGCAGCCACGGCGGGAGCAATCAGCCCCAGCATTTT

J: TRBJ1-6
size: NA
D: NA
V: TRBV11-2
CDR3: CASSRSGVNSPLHF
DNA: TGTGCCAGCAGCCGATCTGGGGTCAATTCACCCCTCCACTTT

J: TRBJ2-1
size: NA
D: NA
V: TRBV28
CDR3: CASSLLGYGLVYEQFF
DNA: TGTGCCAGCAGTTTGCTGGGCTACGGGCTAGTATATGAGCAGTTCTTC

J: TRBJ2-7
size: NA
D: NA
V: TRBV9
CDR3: CASSVGREAGEQYF
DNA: TGTGCCAGCAGCGTAGGTCGAGAAGCCGGCGAGCAGTACTTC

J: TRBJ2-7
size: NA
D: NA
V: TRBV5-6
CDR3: CASSLDSPSEQYF
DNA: TGTGCCAGCAGCTTGGACTCACCCTCCGAGCAGTACTTC

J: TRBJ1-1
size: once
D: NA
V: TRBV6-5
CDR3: CASRGDTDTEAFF
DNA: TGTGCCAGCAGGGGGGACACGGACACTGAAGCTTTCTTT